The source of this T cell receptor (beta chain) is a study of blood T cell repertoires in COVID-19. On the study more broadly: Acute and convalescent COVID-19 samples came from the United States, Italy and Spain. Sample material is recorded as cDNA or gDNA derived from T cells, B-cell-depleted T cells, or PBMCs.

Individuals aged roughly 18 to 95 years were recruited from about two dozen US areas. V was shortened by 6 bases and J by 0 bases, with 12 bases between the two germline ends. Germline CDR1 reads SQVTM; CDR2 reads ANQGSEA. This CDR3 is 14 amino acids long. Profiled with immunoSEQ multiplex PCR; TCRdb holds only in-frame clones, not every one. The sample lists 250,000 or so clones; roughly 86% were seen once. The genes are TRBV29-1 and TRBJ2-1; D remains ambiguous. The source of this sequence is a woman aged 18-35 years who had recovered from COVID-19. The source material was PBMCs or T cells enriched from blood (not recorded which). The CDR3 coding sequence is TGCAGCGTACCTAGAACGGGCTCCTACAATGAGCAGTTCTTC. Translating gives CSVPRTGSYNEQFF.